The 30 T cell receptor beta chains below were found in one sample sequenced in a study of cytomegalovirus exposure and HLA in healthy donors. The PCR had 60 Vbeta and 13 Jbeta primers. Profiled with immunoSEQ multiplex PCR; TCRdb holds only in-frame clones, not every one. The table lists around 150,000 clones, approximately 82% of them singletons. Specimen: PBMCs. The receptors were gathered from a middle-aged man in good health and CMV-seronegative.

This clone was picked up a small number of times. V and J are TRBV5-8 and TRBJ1-6; TRBD1 might be the D (6 bases). The CDR3 is made up of 15 amino acids. The V gene lost 4 bases and the J gene lost 4 bases, with 12 bases spanning the gap. Per the germline V gene, CDR1 is SGHTS and CDR2 is YDEGEE. The chain's CDR3 is CASSPGQLYNSPLHF. In nucleotides, the CDR3 is TGTGCCAGCAGCCCCGGACAGCTTTATAATTCACCCCTCCACTTT.

The V gene is TRBV29-1, the J gene TRBJ2-7; 8 bases line up with TRBD1. The V segment lost 5 bases and the J segment 6 bases; nucleotides outside the gene matches: 6. Germline V gene data show CDR1 as SQVTM and CDR2 as ANQGSEA. The CDR3 has 12 residues. In DNA form, the CDR3 reads TGCAGCGTTCAACAGGGGGGCGGCGAGCAGTACTTC. The encoded protein is CSVQQGGGEQYF.

J is TRBJ2-7 and V is TRBV11-3; D ambiguous. Germline V gene sequence: CDR1 SGHNT, CDR2 YENEEA. V was clipped by 2 bases and J by 0 bases, with 11 bases between them. The CDR3 loop spans 15 amino acids. The DNA of the CDR3 is TGTGCCAGCAGCTTAAACTTCGGTGTCTCCTACGAGCAGTACTTC. Translating gives CASSLNFGVSYEQYF.

V gene TRBV5-4 combines with J gene TRBJ2-7, with TRBD2 matching 10 bases. Unmatched junction bases numbered 2, after V lost 2 bases and J lost 3 bases. The CDR3 covers 14 residues. The germline V gene has CDR1 SGHNT and CDR2 YYREEE (reference sequence). The CDR3 sequence: CASSFLAGDYEQYF. The CDR3 DNA reads as TGTGCCAGCAGCTTCCTAGCGGGGGACTACGAGCAGTACTTC.

This clone has just one count. The CDR3 here is CASNWGRGFGSPLHF. The CDR3 nucleotides are TGTGCCAGCAATTGGGGCAGGGGGTTCGGTTCACCCCTCCACTTT. The V call is TRBV28, the J call TRBJ1-6; 7 bases line up with TRBD1. CDR1 is MDHEN, CDR2 SYDVKM, per germline. The length of the CDR3 is 15 residues. V gave up 7 bases and J gave up 9 bases; unmatched junction bases: 12.

This chain links TRBV6-5 with TRBJ1-1; 8 bases fit TRBD1. In germline, CDR1 is MNHEY, CDR2 SVGAGI. V lost 0 bases and J lost 2; bases outside the gene matches: 2. The CDR3 is made up of 15 amino acids. CDR3 bases: TGTGCCAGCAGTTACTCGCAGGGGGCTAACACTGAAGCTTTCTTT. This sequence encodes CASSYSQGANTEAFF.

Notes on this clone: One junction end does not reproduce the germline sequence, and a read error may be involved. The chain has TRBV7-9 and TRBJ2-7, with D possibly matching TRBD2 (6 bases). This CDR3 contains 12 residues. Germline CDR1 is SEHNR and CDR2 is FQNEAQ (reference sequence). The CDR3 is CSSSYGTYEQYF. The CDR3 DNA is TGTTCCAGCAGCTACGGGACTTACGAGCAGTACTTC.

V and J are TRBV5-1 and TRBJ2-5; possibly TRBD2 for D (7 bases). V was shortened by 4 bases and J by 7 bases, with 17 bases between the two germline ends. Germline loops: CDR1 SGHRS, CDR2 YFSETQ. This CDR3 has 14 amino acids. The CDR3 DNA reads TGCGCCAGCAGCCCCGAGGGGGGGGCAAGGACCCAGTACTTC. As protein: CASSPEGGARTQYF. The full variable domain, rest sourced from reference TRBV5-1 and TRBJ2-5, is KAGVTQTPRYLIKTRGQQVTLSCSPISGHRSVSWYQQTPGQGLQFLFEYFSETQRNKGNFPGRFSGRQFSNSRSEMNVSTLELGDSALYLCASSPEGGARTQYFGPGTRLLVL.

This clone has only a few counts. In DNA, the CDR3 is TGTGCCAGCAGAGGGACAGGGGGCGCAGATACGCAGTATTTT. Translation gives CASRGTGGADTQYF. The V call is TRBV5-4, the J call TRBJ2-3, with 12 bases that match TRBD1. Germline V lookup: CDR1 SGHNT, CDR2 YYREEE (reference sequence). The ends lost 5 bases at V and 4 bases at J; junction bases unmatched: 2. This CDR3 is built from 14 residues. Complete variable domain (other parts from reference TRBV5-4 and TRBJ2-3): ETGVTQSPTHLIKTRGQQVTLRCSSQSGHNTVSWYQQALGQGPQFIFQYYREEENGRGNFPPRFSGLQFPNYSSELNVNALELDDSALYLCASRGTGGADTQYFGPGTRLTVL.

The chain combines TRBV10-3 with TRBJ2-5; maybe TRBD2 (7 bases). The better agreement between TRBJ2-7 and the DNA end casts doubt on the J call. Germline values: CDR1 ENHRY, CDR2 SYGVKD. This CDR3 is 21 amino acids long. The CDR3 DNA reads TGTGCCATCAGTGTAGAGGACAACCCCCTATCGGGGGGCAGGAGCTCCTACGAGCAGTACTTC. This translates into CAISVEDNPLSGGRSSYEQYF.

The rearrangement uses TRBV7-3 and TRBJ2-3, with 7 bases aligning to TRBD1. V shed 1 base and J 5 bases; nucleotides not matched to a gene: 12. The length of the CDR3 is 17 residues. Germline V gives CDR1 SGHTA, CDR2 FQGTGA. CDR3 loop: CASSLNPQGPPGDTQYF. The CDR3 DNA sequence: TGTGCCAGCAGCTTAAACCCACAGGGGCCTCCTGGAGATACGCAGTATTTT.

The genes are TRBV2 and TRBJ2-3; D remains unclear. The CDR3 loop spans 12 amino acids. Germline CDR1 and CDR2: SNHLY and FYNNEI. V was trimmed by 2 bases and J by 8 bases, leaving 8 bases between them. The CDR3 DNA is TGTGCCAGCAGTGAACAAAGAGTTACGCAGTATTTT. It codes for CASSEQRVTQYF.

The chain's CDR3 is CASNQNGGSTDTQYF. The CDR3 DNA follows: TGCGCCAGCAACCAGAACGGGGGAAGCACAGATACGCAGTATTTT. The chain has TRBV4-3 and TRBJ2-3; perhaps TRBD2 as D (6 bases). Germline V gene lookup returns CDR1 LGHNA and CDR2 YSLEER. V gave up 7 bases and J gave up 0 bases, with 14 bases separating them. The CDR3 spans 15 residues.

The genes are TRBV4-2 and TRBJ2-2, with TRBD2 matching over 7 bases. The CDR3 has 16 amino acids. CDR1 LGHNA and CDR2 YNFKEQ come from the germline V gene. Trimming cost V 0 bases and J 2 bases; bases outside gene matches: 3. The CDR3 DNA follows: TGTGCCAGCAGCCAAGAGGTAGCGGGCAACACCGGGGAGCTGTTTTTT. Translating gives CASSQEVAGNTGELFF.

The sample holds a few counts of this clone. J is TRBJ2-1 and V is TRBV11-3; the D gene is possibly TRBD1 (5 bases). V was shortened by 4 bases and J by 8 bases, with 18 bases between the two germline ends. CDR3 length: 15 residues. CDR1 and CDR2 from the germline V gene are SGHNT and YENEEA. CDR3 sequence reads: CASSSRGANVHEQFF. CDR3 DNA sequence: TGTGCCAGCAGCTCCCGTGGGGCTAACGTCCATGAGCAGTTCTTC.

This clone appeared once. The chain is built from TRBV7-6 and TRBJ2-1, with 9 nucleotides matching TRBD2. The CDR3 sequence is 19 residues long. The junction had 12 bases not matched to a gene; V was cut back by 2 bases and J by 1 base. Germline lookup yields CDR1 SGHVS and CDR2 FNYEAQ. The CDR3 loop reads CASSLMAAGGLGSYNEQFF. The CDR3 region has the DNA TGTGCCAGCAGCTTAATGGCAGCGGGGGGACTCGGTTCCTACAATGAGCAGTTCTTC.

The rearrangement links TRBV2 to TRBJ1-5; no reliable D call. Trimming stripped 3 bases from V and 2 bases from J, with 11 bases between. The germline CDR1 and CDR2 sequences are SNHLY and FYNNEI. The CDR3 has 15 residues. The CDR3 region has the DNA TGTGCCAGCAGTGACGAGGGCACAGGCAATCAGCCCCAGCATTTT. Translated, it gives CASSDEGTGNQPQHF.

This chain links TRBV5-1 with TRBJ1-2; 7 nucleotides agree with TRBD1. With 4 bases clipped from V and 1 base from J, the junction kept 7 bases outside the gene matches. Germline V CDR1 and CDR2: SGHRS, YFSETQ. The CDR3 runs to 15 residues. The DNA for the CDR3 is TGCGCCAGCAGCCTGACTCGGGACAGTAACTATGGCTACACCTTC. Its translation is CASSLTRDSNYGYTF.

This clone was counted between two and nine times. The V gene is TRBV7-9, the J gene TRBJ2-2; a weak D match, TRBD1 (5 bases). V was trimmed by 1 base and J by 5 bases, leaving 11 bases between them. Germline lookup yields CDR1 SEHNR and CDR2 FQNEAQ (reference sequence). This CDR3 spans 15 amino acids. For the CDR3, the DNA is TGTGCCAGCAGCTTAGTATGGTCAGGGACCGGGGAGCTGTTTTTT. Translating gives CASSLVWSGTGELFF.

The rearrangement links TRBV6-5 to TRBJ1-5; D remains unclear. The CDR3 has 13 residues. The germline gives CDR1 MNHEY, CDR2 SVGAGI. V lost 5 bases and J 7 bases, leaving 12 bases between the germline ends. The CDR3 DNA reads as TGTGCCAGCAGTAAACTCGGGAGACAGCCCCAGCATTTT. This sequence encodes CASSKLGRQPQHF.

The chain couples TRBV19 to TRBJ1-5; D perhaps matches TRBD1 (6 bases). Trimming took 7 bases from V and 2 from J, leaving 12 bases between them. The length of the CDR3 is 14 residues. Germline CDR1 is LNHDA and CDR2 is SQIVND (reference sequence). CDR3 sequence reads: CASTRGFGNQPQHF. The CDR3 coding sequence is TGTGCCAGTACCAGGGGATTTGGCAATCAGCCCCAGCATTTT.

This chain links TRBV21-1 with TRBJ2-5; the table calls TRBD1, which could not be checked here. TRBV21-1 is flagged as a pseudogene. CDR3 length equals 14 residues. CDR3 region: CASSYRDIQETQYF. The CDR3 DNA sequence: TGTGCCAGCAGCTACCGGGACATCCAAGAGACCCAGTACTTC.

The chain couples TRBV7-2 to TRBJ1-1; 10 bases fit TRBD1. V was pared by 8 bases and J by 5 bases, with 8 bases of the junction left unmatched. Germline loops: CDR1 SGHTA, CDR2 FQGNSA. The length of the CDR3 is 14 residues. The CDR3 loop is CASSLDRGLTEAFF. The DNA for the CDR3 is TGTGCCAGCTCCTTAGACAGGGGGCTGACTGAAGCTTTCTTT.

The rearrangement joins TRBV15 to TRBJ1-2; TRBD1 agrees at 8 bases. CDR3 length equals 14 residues. Germline lookup yields CDR1 LNHNV and CDR2 YYDKDF (reference sequence). V shed 3 bases and J 4 bases; nucleotides not matched to a gene: 4. The CDR3 sequence is CATSRDRDGYGYTF. CDR3 in DNA: TGTGCCACCAGCAGGGACAGGGATGGCTATGGCTACACCTTC.

V gene TRBV9 combines with J gene TRBJ1-5; tentative D call: TRBD1 (5 bases). Trimming left V 3 bases short and J 0 bases short, with 7 bases between. The CDR3 loop spans 14 amino acids. Germline values: CDR1 SGDLS, CDR2 YYNGEE. CDR3 in amino acids: CASSGQPSNQPQHF. The CDR3 nucleotides are TGTGCCAGCAGCGGACAGCCTAGCAATCAGCCCCAGCATTTT.

A word on this clone: An end of the junction differs from the germline gene, which may be a read error. V gene TRBV7-7 combines with J gene TRBJ2-1; TRBD2 might be the D (5 bases). The CDR3 runs to 14 residues. Germline lookup yields CDR1 SSHAT and CDR2 FNYEAQ (reference sequence). The CDR3 is CASSPLGGYNEQFF. CDR3 DNA: TGTGCTAGCAGCCCTCTCGGCGGGTACAATGAGCAGTTCTTC.

This clone was seen just once. This rearrangement joins TRBV5-1 to TRBJ2-3, with 7 bases aligning to TRBD2. Trimming cost V 4 bases and J 3 bases; bases outside gene matches: 17. Per germline, CDR1 SGHRS and CDR2 YFSETQ. This CDR3 contains 18 residues. This CDR3 is CASSGTRLAADSTDTQYF. CDR3 bases: TGCGCCAGCAGCGGAACCAGACTAGCCGCCGATTCAACAGATACGCAGTATTTT. The variable domain in full, completed from reference TRBV5-1 and TRBJ2-3, reads KAGVTQTPRYLIKTRGQQVTLSCSPISGHRSVSWYQQTPGQGLQFLFEYFSETQRNKGNFPGRFSGRQFSNSRSEMNVSTLELGDSALYLCASSGTRLAADSTDTQYFGPGTRLTVL.

The chain employs TRBV5-8 and TRBJ2-3, with 10 bases matching TRBD1. The V gene's germline CDR1 is SGHTS and CDR2 YDEGEE. V gave up 0 bases and J gave up 1 base; unmatched junction bases: 8. The CDR3 totals 18 residues. CDR3 sequence reads: CASSLAHSGTGGTDTQYF. DNA for the CDR3: TGTGCCAGCAGCTTGGCCCATTCCGGGACAGGGGGCACAGATACGCAGTATTTT.

This rearrangement joins TRBV6-5 to TRBJ2-5; 12 bases are a match to TRBD2. V lost 4 bases, J lost 4 bases, and 4 bases stayed unmatched. The CDR3 runs to 15 residues. Per the germline V gene, CDR1 is MNHEY and CDR2 is SVGAGI. DNA of the CDR3: TGTGCCAGCAGTTCTAGCGGGAGGGCCGGAGAGACCCAGTACTTC. It translates to CASSSSGRAGETQYF.

The chain uses TRBV9 and TRBJ1-2; 7 bases line up with TRBD1. There are 18 residues in the CDR3. V trimming: 4 bases; J trimming: 2 bases; junction bases outside the gene matches: 17. CDR1 and CDR2 (germline): SGDLS, YYNGEE. The CDR3 nucleotides are TGTGCCAGCAGCCCATACGGGACAGCCAGTACAAAAAACTATGGCTACACCTTC. Its translation: CASSPYGTASTKNYGYTF.